This T cell receptor (beta chain) was found in a study of cytomegalovirus exposure and HLA in healthy donors. Study in general: Most donors, less than 85% of a few hundred genotyped, fell in the Caucasian-associated ancestry cluster.

This clone turned up a few times. The antigen is undetermined. The PCR contained 60 Vbeta and 13 Jbeta primers. Some clones are missing from TCRdb's copy, which holds only in-frame ones; the method was immunoSEQ multiplex PCR. The sample yields roughly 110,000 clones, roughly 82% seen once. Study-level findings and limits: Owing to their indistinguishability, certain V segments, notably TRBV6-2 and TRBV6-3, were excluded. The records held CMV serostatus as the only immune exposure information. A list of 150 to 200 TCR beta chains associated with cytomegalovirus was given.

Unmatched junction bases numbered 4, after V lost 5 bases and J lost 1 base. The CDR3 extends over 14 amino acids. CDR1 is SEHNR, CDR2 FQNEAQ, per germline (reference sequence). The sequenced sample consisted of PBMCs. This sequence originates from a male donor in good health and CMV-seropositive. V gene TRBV7-9 combines with J gene TRBJ2-7, with TRBD1 identical over 8 bases. The CDR3 spells CASSRRQGSYEQYF. The CDR3 DNA sequence: TGTGCCAGCAGCCGCCGACAGGGGTCCTACGAGCAGTACTTC. Combining the CDR3 with reference TRBV7-9 and TRBJ2-7 gives the whole variable domain DTGVSQNPRHKITKRGQNVTFRCDPISEHNRLYWYRQTLGQGPEFLTYFQNEAQLEKSRLLSDRFSAERPKGSFSTLEIQRTEQGDSAMYLCASSRRQGSYEQYFGPGTRLTVT.